The clone carrying this T cell receptor (beta chain) was observed once. Its antigen is not identified. This entry comes from a study of OX40 agonist ivuxolimab in advanced cancers. The overall study: Checkpoint inhibitors had been given previously to 40% of patients.

Profiled with immunoSEQ multiplex PCR; TCRdb holds only in-frame clones, not every one. The table records tens of thousands of clones, roughly 84% of them present only once. Systemic immunosuppression or autoimmune disease history was grounds to exclude patients. J was trimmed by 3 bases and V by 5 bases; bases with no gene match: 11. In germline, CDR1 is SNHLY, CDR2 FYNNEI. The CDR3 spans 16 residues. Study conclusions and caveats: Antigen specificity remained undetermined for the expanded peripheral T cells. At doses 0.1 to 3.0 mg/kg, CD4+ and CD8+ clones expanded.

This receptor was obtained from an adult with an advanced solid tumor such as melanoma, head and neck, liver or kidney cancer. Sample: CD4+ or CD8+ T cells sorted from blood, taken in a trial of the OX40 agonist ivuxolimab. The gene calls are TRBV2 and TRBJ2-5, with 8 bases lining up with TRBD2. As DNA, the CDR3 is TGTGCCAGCAGTTCTGGACTAGCCGGGACTAAAGAGACCCAGTACTTC. It is translated as CASSSGLAGTKETQYF.